A single sample gave rise to the 18 T cell receptor beta chains below, sequenced in a study of cytotoxic CD8 clonotypes in ibrutinib-treated CLL. Here immunoSEQ multiplex PCR was the method, and the copy in TCRdb shows in-frame clones only, minus some. Of some 170,000 clones in the sample, roughly 90% are singletons; the top ten hold approximately 3%. Here the sequenced sample was PBMCs, taken at disease progression, from a patient treated with ibrutinib. These receptors were taken from a human donor with chronic lymphocytic leukemia.

This sequence joins TRBV19 and TRBJ1-4; D is ambiguous. Trimming cost V 3 bases and J 8 bases, with 10 bases left between them. CDR1 and CDR2 from the germline V gene are LNHDA and SQIVND (reference sequence). CDR3 size: 13 residues. CDR3 region: CASSMLAGEKLFF. The DNA of the CDR3 is TGTGCCAGTAGTATGCTTGCTGGCGAAAAACTGTTTTTT.

This chain connects TRBV10-2 to TRBJ1-5; tentatively, D is TRBD1 (6 bases). Germline V gene lookup returns CDR1 WSHSY and CDR2 SAAADI. Trimming shortened V by 4 bases and J by 3 bases, and 19 bases separated the two germline ends. CDR3 length: 17 residues. The CDR3 DNA sequence: TGCGCCAGCAGTGCCGGACCCTACAGGGTCCTCAATCAGCCCCAGCATTTT. Translation gives CASSAGPYRVLNQPQHF.

V and J are TRBV7-9 and TRBJ2-2; 13 bases map to TRBD2. In germline, CDR1 is SEHNR, CDR2 FQNEAQ (reference sequence). V lost 5 bases to trimming and J lost 0 bases; unmatched junction nucleotides: 0. There are 16 residues in the CDR3. This CDR3 is CASSTSGRANTGELFF. DNA of the CDR3: TGTGCCAGCAGCACTAGCGGGAGGGCGAACACCGGGGAGCTGTTTTTT.

This clone was detected only a few times. The CDR3 loop reads CASSFADKGTEAFF. The DNA for the CDR3 is TGTGCCAGCAGCTTTGCGGACAAAGGGACTGAAGCTTTCTTT. The V gene is TRBV7-9, the J gene TRBJ1-1, with a tentative D call TRBD1 (5 bases). The CDR3 runs 14 residues. Germline V CDR1 and CDR2: SEHNR, FQNEAQ (reference sequence). The V end was cut by 3 bases, the J end by 5 bases, with 13 bases between.

V usage is TRBV11-2 and J usage is TRBJ2-5; perhaps TRBD1 as D (6 bases). The CDR3 covers 17 residues. Per the germline V gene, CDR1 is SGHAT and CDR2 is FQNNGV. V lost 3 bases, J lost 0 bases, and 17 bases lay in between. The CDR3 spells CASSFVVRGHHQETQYF. The CDR3 DNA sequence: TGTGCCAGCAGCTTTGTTGTCAGGGGACACCACCAAGAGACCCAGTACTTC.

The chain links TRBV7-3 to TRBJ2-7; 11 bases agree with TRBD2. The CDR3 loop spans 16 amino acids. Per the germline V gene, CDR1 is SGHTA and CDR2 is FQGTGA. Trimming took 2 bases from V and 5 from J; bases not matched to a gene: 8. The CDR3, as DNA: TGTGCCAGCAGCTTATCGCCGACTAGCGGGATCGACGAGCAGTACTTC. This gives the protein CASSLSPTSGIDEQYF.

The gene calls are TRBV30 and TRBJ2-2, with D unclear. V lost 4 bases to trimming and J lost 1 base, with 10 bases between them. CDR1 is GTSNPN and CDR2 is SVGIG in the germline V gene (reference sequence). This CDR3 has 14 amino acids. The CDR3 is CAWTQRKNTGELFF. The CDR3 nucleotides read TGTGCCTGGACACAGCGAAAGAACACCGGGGAGCTGTTTTTT.

The count of this clone is one. The rearrangement uses TRBV5-1 and TRBJ2-1; 14 bases are a match to TRBD2. The germline gives CDR1 SGHRS, CDR2 YFSETQ. The CDR3 has 18 residues. V was clipped by 4 bases and J by 0 bases; unmatched bases: 6. The CDR3 reads CASSPRTSGRSSYNEQFF. In DNA form, the CDR3 reads TGCGCCAGCAGCCCACGGACTAGCGGGAGGAGCTCCTACAATGAGCAGTTCTTC.

The chain combines TRBV5-5 with TRBJ2-2, with TRBD1 matching 10 bases. V was clipped by 6 bases and J by 6 bases; unmatched bases: 11. The CDR3 contains 16 residues. Germline-derived CDR1 and CDR2 are SGHKS and YYEKEE (reference sequence). CDR3 protein: CASTPDPTGGPGELFF. Written as DNA, the CDR3 is TGTGCCAGCACCCCGGACCCGACAGGGGGCCCCGGGGAGCTGTTTTTT.

This chain connects TRBV19 to TRBJ2-3, with 11 bases fitting TRBD1. V lost 4 bases, J lost 6 bases, and 3 bases stayed unmatched. The CDR3 is 14 amino acids. Per the germline V gene, CDR1 is LNHDA and CDR2 is SQIVND (reference sequence). The CDR3 region has the DNA TGTGCCAGTAGTAAGGGACAGGGGGGCGATACGCAGTATTTT. Protein: CASSKGQGGDTQYF.

This clone came up a few times. CDR3 region: CASLTGQAYNEQFF. The CDR3 DNA follows: TGTGCCAGCCTTACGGGACAAGCCTACAATGAGCAGTTCTTC. The rearrangement links TRBV5-6 to TRBJ2-1; D is possibly TRBD1 (6 bases). Trimming took off 7 bases at V and 2 bases at J, with 13 bases between the two ends. Germline-derived CDR1 and CDR2 are SGHDT and YYEEEE. The CDR3 is 14 amino acids.

The rearrangement joins TRBV25-1 to TRBJ1-1, with 10 bases matching TRBD1. The CDR3 totals 15 residues. V shed 7 bases, J shed 8 bases, and the junction held 13 bases outside the gene matches. CDR1 MGHDK and CDR2 SYGVNS come from the germline V gene. CDR3 in amino acids: CASNQRQGARSEAFF. CDR3 sequence (DNA): TGTGCCAGCAACCAAAGACAGGGGGCGCGATCCGAAGCTTTCTTT. Together with reference TRBV25-1 and TRBJ1-1, the CDR3 gives the full variable domain: EADIYQTPRYLVIGTGKKITLECSQTMGHDKMYWYQQDPGMELHLIHYSYGVNSTEKGDLSSESTVSRIRTEHFPLTLESARPSHTSQYLCASNQRQGARSEAFFGQGTRLTVV.

V gene TRBV2 combines with J gene TRBJ1-3, with 8 bases lining up with TRBD1. CDR3 length equals 16 residues. CDR1 and CDR2 from the germline V gene are SNHLY and FYNNEI. Trimming cost V 5 bases and J 2 bases; bases outside gene matches: 8. The CDR3: CASSPRGTGAGNTIYF. The CDR3 DNA reads TGTGCCAGCAGTCCTAGGGGGACAGGTGCTGGAAACACCATATATTTT.

In its sample, this clone was seen a few times. This CDR3 is also generated by other DNA sequences in the sample. DNA of the CDR3: TGTGCCAGCAGTCCGCCGGGACTAGCGGGAGAGACCCAGTACTTC. Translating it yields CASSPPGLAGETQYF. The genes are TRBV28 and TRBJ2-5, with 12 bases matching TRBD2. This CDR3 contains 15 residues. Germline V gene data show CDR1 as MDHEN and CDR2 as SYDVKM. With V trimmed by 5 bases and J by 4 bases, 5 bases remained unmatched.

The rearrangement uses TRBV7-9 and TRBJ1-2; D not certain. V was clipped by 5 bases and J by 7 bases, with 11 bases between them. This CDR3 spans 12 amino acids. Per the germline V gene, CDR1 is SEHNR and CDR2 is FQNEAQ (reference sequence). The CDR3 protein is CASSPGHAGYTF. The CDR3 DNA is TGTGCCAGCAGCCCCGGCCACGCTGGCTACACCTTC. Full variable domain (rest looked up from reference TRBV7-9 and TRBJ1-2): DTGVSQNPRHKITKRGQNVTFRCDPISEHNRLYWYRQTLGQGPEFLTYFQNEAQLEKSRLLSDRFSAERPKGSFSTLEIQRTEQGDSAMYLCASSPGHAGYTFGSGTRLTVV.

This chain uses TRBV19 with TRBJ1-3; 8 bases map to TRBD1. V dropped 5 bases and J dropped 7; count of bases not matched to a gene: 13. Germline V gene lookup returns CDR1 LNHDA and CDR2 SQIVND (reference sequence). The length of the CDR3 is 16 residues. The CDR3 is CASSAAPWTGRNTIYF. CDR3 in DNA: TGTGCCAGTAGTGCGGCCCCGTGGACAGGGAGGAACACCATATATTTT.

This clone was seen a single time. The chain is built from TRBV5-4 and TRBJ2-5; D possibly corresponds to TRBD2 (7 bases). V lost 0 bases and J 5 bases, leaving 17 bases between the germline ends. This CDR3 spans 16 amino acids. Germline-derived CDR1 and CDR2 are SGHNT and YYREEE (reference sequence). For the CDR3, the DNA is TGTGCCAGCAGCTTGGTCGGGGGGCGAAGTCTGGAGACCCAGTACTTC. It is translated as CASSLVGGRSLETQYF.

The chain links TRBV5-6 to TRBJ1-1; perhaps TRBD1 as D (6 bases). Germline values: CDR1 SGHDT, CDR2 YYEEEE. The CDR3 totals 13 residues. Trimming shortened V by 4 bases and J by 3 bases, and 10 bases separated the two germline ends. CDR3 residues: CASSPRGDTEAFF. In DNA form, the CDR3 reads TGTGCCAGCAGCCCCAGGGGAGACACTGAAGCTTTCTTT.